The 7 T cell receptor beta chains presented below share a single source sample, sequenced in a study of blood T cell repertoires in COVID-19. Method: immunoSEQ multiplex PCR; TCRdb's copy keeps in-frame clones and lacks some. The top ten clones hold 4% to 6% of a sample with around 100,000 clones, 90% of them seen once. Sequencing was done on a sample of peripheral blood. The receptor source for this set is a middle-aged man with acute or convalescent COVID-19.

In DNA, the CDR3 is TGTGCCAGCAGCTTAGTGTCCGCGGGAGGGAGCACTGAAGCTTTCTTT. It is translated as CASSLVSAGGSTEAFF. This chain links TRBV11-2 with TRBJ1-1, with D hard to call. Germline values: CDR1 SGHAT, CDR2 FQNNGV. Trimming left V 1 base short and J 4 bases short, with 16 bases between. The CDR3 spans 16 residues.

The chain has TRBV15 and TRBJ1-6; perhaps TRBD1 as D (6 bases). The CDR3 covers 16 residues. V was cut by 5 bases and J by 9 bases, with 20 bases left in between. CDR1 is LNHNV, CDR2 YYDKDF, per germline (reference sequence). The CDR3 sequence: CATSGGQNHAGSPLHF. CDR3 DNA: TGTGCCACCAGCGGAGGACAGAACCATGCTGGTTCACCCCTCCACTTT.

The gene calls are TRBV5-1 and TRBJ1-2; D remains unclear. Trimming removed 0 bases from V and 4 bases from J, with 13 bases in between. Germline V gene data show CDR1 as SGHRS and CDR2 as YFSETQ. CDR3 length equals 15 residues. The CDR3 nucleotides are TGCGCCAGCAGCTTGGCCGGGGAGGGCGGCTATGGCTACACCTTC. This sequence encodes CASSLAGEGGYGYTF.

The chain is built from TRBV10-3 and TRBJ2-1, with 8 bases fitting TRBD2. The CDR3 is 17 amino acids. CDR1 and CDR2 (germline): ENHRY, SYGVKD. Trimming cost V 4 bases and J 9 bases; bases outside gene matches: 17. In nucleotides, the CDR3 is TGTGCCATCAGTGGGGCGGGAGCGGGAGTTAGTAAAGGTGAGCAGTTCTTC. It translates to CAISGAGAGVSKGEQFF.

This chain uses TRBV27 with TRBJ2-7; maybe TRBD2 (7 bases). Germline V gene data show CDR1 as MNHEY and CDR2 as SMNVEV (reference sequence). V gave up 10 bases and J gave up 6 bases, with 16 bases separating them. The length of the CDR3 is 12 residues. DNA for the CDR3: TGTGCCATCAAGGACGGGGGGCTCGAGCAGTACTTC. Residues: CAIKDGGLEQYF.

This clone occurred once. V is TRBV3-1 (or the pseudogene TRBV3-2) and J is TRBJ2-7; 8 nucleotides match TRBD1. This CDR3 region has 15 residues. The J segment lost 6 bases and the V segment lost 5 bases, leaving 12 bases of the junction unmatched. Germline values: CDR1 LGHDT, CDR2 YNNKEL (reference sequence). For the CDR3, the DNA is TGTGCCAGCAGCTTACACATAACGACAGGGGTCGAGCAGTACTTC. Translated, it gives CASSLHITTGVEQYF.

The rearrangement links TRBV30 to TRBJ2-3, with a possible D match to TRBD2 (5 bases). The CDR3 runs to 18 residues. V was cut by 2 bases and J by 1 base, with 22 bases left in between. The germline V gene encodes CDR1 GTSNPN and CDR2 SVGIG (reference sequence). CDR3 bases: TGTGCCTGGAGTCTCTCCCGGGGTAGCTGGGTGGGCACAGATACGCAGTATTTT. Translated, it gives CAWSLSRGSWVGTDTQYF. The full variable domain, completed using reference TRBV30 and TRBJ2-3, is SQTIHQWPATLVQPVGSPLSLECTVEGTSNPNLYWYRQAAGRGLQLLFYSVGIGQISSEVPQNLSASRPQDRQFILSSKKLLLSDSGFYLCAWSLSRGSWVGTDTQYFGPGTRLTVL.